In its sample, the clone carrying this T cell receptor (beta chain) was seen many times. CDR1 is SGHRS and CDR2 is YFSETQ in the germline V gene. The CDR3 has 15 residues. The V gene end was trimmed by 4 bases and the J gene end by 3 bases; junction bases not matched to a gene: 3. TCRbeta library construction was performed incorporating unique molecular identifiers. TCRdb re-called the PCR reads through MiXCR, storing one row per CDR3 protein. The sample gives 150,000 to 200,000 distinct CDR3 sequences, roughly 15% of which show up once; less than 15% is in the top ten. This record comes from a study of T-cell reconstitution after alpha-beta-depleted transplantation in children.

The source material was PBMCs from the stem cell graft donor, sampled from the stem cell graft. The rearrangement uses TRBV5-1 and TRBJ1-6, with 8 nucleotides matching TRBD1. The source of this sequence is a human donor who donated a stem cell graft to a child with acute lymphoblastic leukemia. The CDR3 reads CASSRQGNYNSPLHF. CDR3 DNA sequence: TGCGCCAGCAGCCGACAGGGGAACTATAATTCACCCCTCCACTTT.